A single sample gave rise to the 2 T cell receptor beta chains below, sequenced in a study of blood T cells in healthy people across ages. Sample-barcoded 5' priming and a J-beta primer mix drove a second PCR of roughly 6 to 12 cycles. TCRdb recomputed calls from the 5' RACE reads with MiXCR, one row per CDR3 protein. The sample contains about 1,000,000 distinct CDR3 sequences, 35% to 50% of which appear only once. Material for sequencing was blood. The receptor source for this set is a woman aged 60-75 years in good health.

This chain's CDR3 is CASSSVWGRGYEQYF. In DNA form, the CDR3 reads TGTGCCAGCAGCTCAGTGTGGGGACGGGGCTACGAGCAGTACTTC. The V and J genes are TRBV7-9 and TRBJ2-7, with D possibly called TRBD1 or TRBD2 (5 bases each). V dropped 4 bases and J dropped 3 bases, with 16 bases sitting between them. CDR1 and CDR2 (germline): SEHNR, FQNEAQ (reference sequence). CDR3 size: 15 residues.

The rearrangement uses TRBV28 and TRBJ2-7, with D perhaps TRBD1 or TRBD2 (5 bases each). Germline CDR1 reads MDHEN; CDR2 reads SYDVKM. The CDR3 extends over 16 amino acids. V lost 6 bases, J lost 4 bases, and 22 bases lay in between. In nucleotides, the CDR3 is TGTGCCAGCAGCCGCAACCCAGGTGGGACCTCTTACGAGCAGTACTTC. This encodes CASSRNPGGTSYEQYF.